This entry is about one T cell receptor (beta chain). The CDR3 runs 15 residues. The germline V gene encodes CDR1 SGHNT and CDR2 YYREEE (reference sequence). The junction had 10 bases not matched to a gene; V was cut back by 4 bases and J by 6 bases. This sample stems from a study of blood T cells in healthy people across ages. With a J-beta primer mix and a sample-barcoded 5' primer, a second PCR ran about 6 to 11 cycles. TCRdb redid the calling of the 5' RACE reads with MiXCR, one entry per CDR3 protein. The data hold 550,000 to 600,000 distinct CDR3 sequences, with 27% observed a single time. The V and J genes are TRBV5-4 and TRBJ2-3; TRBD2 matches at 8 bases. The receptor was derived from a woman in her seventies in good health. Sample: blood. The DNA of the CDR3 is TGTGCCAGCAGCCCCGGTCCGGGGGGGCCCGATACGCAGTATTTT. Translation: CASSPGPGGPDTQYF.